These T cell receptor beta chains were read from a single sample in a study of identical twins. Each CDR3 protein is one row after TCRdb ran MiXCR on the 5' RACE reads. Of 200,000 to 300,000 distinct CDR3 sequences in the sample, about 10% are singletons; the top ten hold over 8%. Sequencing input: memory T cells sorted from blood. The receptor set was obtained from a man in his fifties in good health. The CDR3 runs from the conserved cysteine through the conserved F or W. D genes are given only for firm matches. Size tells how often a clone was seen (once, few, many) or the class of an expanded clone, and some rows leave it out.

D gene	clone size	CDR3 length	V gene	J gene	CDR3 DNA	CDR3 protein
-	many	18	TRBV6-2/TRBV6-3	TRBJ2-3	TGTGCCAGCAGGGACAATCCGCTACCGGGACGTAACACAGATACGCAGTATTTT	CASRDNPLPGRNTDTQYF
TRBD1	many	16	TRBV27	TRBJ2-7	TGTGCCAGCAGTTTATCGTCGTGGACAGGGGTTGACGAGCAGTACTTC	CASSLSSWTGVDEQYF
TRBD1	-	14	TRBV5-1	TRBJ2-5	TGCGCCAGCAGCTCATGGACAGGGGAAGAGACCCAGTACTTC	CASSSWTGEETQYF
-	-	16	TRBV27	TRBJ2-1	TGTGCCAGCAGTTTATTCCGAGGGGGGCCCGGGAATGAGCAGTTCTTC	CASSLFRGGPGNEQFF
TRBD2	many	16	TRBV7-8	TRBJ2-2	TGTGCCAGCAGCTTAGGGAGTAGCGGGAGAACCGGGGAGCTGTTTTTT	CASSLGSSGRTGELFF
-	many	15	TRBV5-1	TRBJ2-3	TGCGCCAGCAGCTCCATTTTTAGCGGCACAGATACGCAGTATTTT	CASSSIFSGTDTQYF
-	many	14	TRBV7-9	TRBJ2-5	TGTGCCAGCAGCTTGGACACAGCACAAGAGACCCAGTACTTC	CASSLDTAQETQYF
-	few	13	TRBV7-6	TRBJ1-5	TGTGCCAGCAGCTCGGGGGTACGGCAGCCCCAGCATTTT	CASSSGVRQPQHF
-	many	15	TRBV4-1	TRBJ1-5	TGCGCCAGCAGCCAAGATCGAGCAGCCTATCAGCCCCAGCATTTT	CASSQDRAAYQPQHF
-	few	14	TRBV7-2	TRBJ2-2	TGTGCCAGCGGAACTCGTGGAGACACCGGGGAGCTGTTTTTT	CASGTRGDTGELFF
-	-	16	TRBV14	TRBJ2-5	TGTGCCAGCAGCCATCGCGTAAGGAAATCGGTAGAGACCCAGTACTTC	CASSHRVRKSVETQYF
-	-	15	TRBV20-1	TRBJ1-6	TGCAGTGCTAGTCCGGGTAGCTCCTATAATTCACCCCTCCACTTT	CSASPGSSYNSPLHF
TRBD1	-	16	TRBV9	TRBJ2-3	TGTGCCAGCAGCGCCTCCGGGACAGGGGCCACAGATACGCAGTATTTT	CASSASGTGATDTQYF